This TCR beta chain originates from a study of lung T cells in sarcoidosis with Löfgren's syndrome. Study-wide results and caveats: Multiple Löfgren's syndrome patients reportedly shared TRAV12-1 and TRBV2 CDR3 motifs.

This clonotype was seen ten or more times. Its antigen is not identified. V was pared by 4 bases and J by 4 bases, with 16 bases between. Germline assignment: CDR1 SGHTA and CDR2 FQGNSA. This CDR3 region has 15 residues. TCRdb redid the calling of the reads with MiXCR, one entry per CDR3 protein. Of roughly 63,000 distinct CDR3 sequences in the sample, around 20% were seen once. This chain uses TRBV7-2 with TRBJ1-2; D may be TRBD1 (5 bases). Sample: CD4+ T cells from PBMCs. The receptor was isolated from a human donor with sarcoidosis (Löfgren's syndrome or another form), or a control subject (not recorded which). CDR3 sequence: CASSSSSGTAYGYTF. As DNA, the CDR3 is TGTGCCAGCAGCTCCTCTTCCGGGACGGCCTATGGCTACACCTTC. Based on the CDR3 plus reference TRBV7-2 and TRBJ1-2, the full variable domain is GAGVSQSPSNKVTEKGKDVELRCDPISGHTALYWYRQSLGQGLEFLIYFQGNSAPDKSGLPSDRFSAERTGGSVSTLTIQRTQQEDSAVYLCASSSSSGTAYGYTFGSGTRLTVV.